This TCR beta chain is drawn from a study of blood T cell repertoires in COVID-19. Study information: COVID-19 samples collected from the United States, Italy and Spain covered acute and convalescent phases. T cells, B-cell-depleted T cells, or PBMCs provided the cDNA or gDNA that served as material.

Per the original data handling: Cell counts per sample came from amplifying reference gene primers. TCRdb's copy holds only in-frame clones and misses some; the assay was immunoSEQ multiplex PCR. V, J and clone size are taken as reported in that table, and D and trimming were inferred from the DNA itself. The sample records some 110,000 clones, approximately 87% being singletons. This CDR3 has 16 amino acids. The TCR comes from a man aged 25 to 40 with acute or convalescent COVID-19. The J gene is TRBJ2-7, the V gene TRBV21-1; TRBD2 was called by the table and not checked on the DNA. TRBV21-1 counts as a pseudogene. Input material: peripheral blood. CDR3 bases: TGTGCCAGCAGCAAAGTGGGACTAGCGGGGTCCTACGAGCAGTACTTC. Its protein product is CASSKVGLAGSYEQYF.